This T cell receptor beta chain was sequenced during a study of control samples from healthy donors and cancer patients. TCRdb's copy holds only in-frame clones and misses some; the assay was immunoSEQ multiplex PCR. Found here are roughly 98,000 clones, over 90% of them singletons; the top ten hold 8%. V shed 5 bases and J shed 4 bases, with 14 bases lying between them. CDR1 and CDR2 from the germline V gene are SGHVS and FNYEAQ. There are 14 residues in the CDR3. The V and J genes are TRBV7-6 and TRBJ2-5, with a possible D match to TRBD2 (5 bases). The sequenced sample consisted of blood. The receptor comes from a man aged 18 to 29 in good health. The CDR3 DNA reads as TGTGCCAGCAGCGCGGGTCGCTCCGGAGAGACCCAGTACTTC. Protein sequence: CASSAGRSGETQYF.